These 15 T cell receptor beta chains originate from one sample sequenced in a study of T-cell reconstitution after alpha-beta-depleted transplantation in children. Unique molecular identifiers featured in how the TCRbeta library was prepared. A single record per CDR3 protein comes from TCRdb applying MiXCR to the PCR reads. Among 350,000 to 400,000 distinct CDR3 sequences listed, 13% were seen once. This specimen consisted of PBMCs, obtained from the stem cell graft. The receptors were gathered from a human donor who donated a stem cell graft to a child with Fanconi anemia.

Comment on this clonotype: The final CDR3 position lacks the conserved phenylalanine or tryptophan, pointing to a likely read error. This chain links TRBV5-1 with TRBJ1-1; D might be TRBD1 (6 bases). V lost 4 bases and J lost 0, with 13 bases in between. The germline CDR1 and CDR2 sequences are SGHRS and YFSETQ. The CDR3 contains 15 residues. CDR3 amino acids: CASSPFGTLNTEAFY. Here the CDR3 DNA reads TGCGCCAGCAGCCCGTTCGGGACATTGAACACTGAAGCTTTCTAT.

This clonotype was seen a handful of times. The chain is built from TRBV5-1 and TRBJ2-1; tentatively, D is TRBD1 or TRBD2 (5 bases each). Germline lookup yields CDR1 SGHRS and CDR2 YFSETQ. Trimming took 2 bases from V and 7 from J, leaving 19 bases between them. This CDR3 has 16 residues. The CDR3 spells CASSFYGAIRSNEQFF. CDR3 coding DNA: TGCGCCAGCAGCTTCTACGGGGCTATTAGATCGAATGAGCAGTTCTTC.

This clonotype ranks as medium-sized. This chain links TRBV28 with TRBJ2-3; D unclear. CDR3 length: 14 residues. Trimming cost V 5 bases and J 0 bases, with 9 bases left between them. The germline V gene encodes CDR1 MDHEN and CDR2 SYDVKM. CDR3 sequence: CASSLDSSTDTQYF. The CDR3 DNA sequence: TGTGCCAGCAGTCTAGATTCTAGCACAGATACGCAGTATTTT.

There are many counts of this clonotype. The V call is TRBV5-6, the J call TRBJ2-5, with TRBD2 matching over 7 bases. CDR3 length equals 14 residues. CDR1 is SGHDT, CDR2 YYEEEE, per germline. V was clipped by 4 bases and J by 5 bases; unmatched bases: 8. In nucleotides, the CDR3 is TGTGCCAGCAGCATCTTCATGGGGGGGGAGACCCAGTACTTC. This translates into CASSIFMGGETQYF.

The chain carries TRBV11-2 and TRBJ2-5; the match to TRBD2 covers 9 bases. CDR1 and CDR2 (germline): SGHAT, FQNNGV. Germline trimming cut 4 bases from V and 2 bases from J; bases unmatched to any gene: 8. The CDR3 spans 16 residues. The CDR3 DNA reads TGTGCCAGCAGCTCCCTTAGCGGGGGATTTCAAGAGACCCAGTACTTC. Amino acids: CASSSLSGGFQETQYF. The full variable domain, completed using reference TRBV11-2 and TRBJ2-5, is EAGVAQSPRYKIIEKRQSVAFWCNPISGHATLYWYQQILGQGPKLLIQFQNNGVVDDSQLPKDRFSAERLKGVDSTLKIQPAKLEDSAVYLCASSSLSGGFQETQYFGPGTRLLVL.

This clonotype was seen only a few times. The CDR3 nucleotides read TGTGCCAGCAGCCAGCGCGGGGGGGGATCCTACGAGCAGTACTTC. It is translated as CASSQRGGGSYEQYF. This chain connects TRBV4-2 to TRBJ2-7; TRBD2 aligns across 9 bases. CDR1 LGHNA and CDR2 YNFKEQ come from the germline V gene. Germline trimming cut 3 bases from V and 1 base from J; bases unmatched to any gene: 4. This CDR3 spans 15 amino acids.

J is TRBJ2-1 and V is TRBV19; 11 bases agree with TRBD2. This CDR3 is built from 16 residues. With V trimmed by 4 bases and J by 3 bases, 5 bases remained unmatched. The germline gives CDR1 LNHDA, CDR2 SQIVND (reference sequence). The CDR3 DNA reads TGTGCCAGTAGTAGCCGACTAGCGGGAAACTACAATGAGCAGTTCTTC. It translates to CASSSRLAGNYNEQFF.

V is TRBV5-5 and J is TRBJ2-5, with 7 bases that match TRBD2. The germline CDR1 and CDR2 sequences are SGHKS and YYEKEE (reference sequence). J was trimmed by 1 base and V by 4 bases; bases with no gene match: 4. The CDR3 length is 14 residues. The CDR3 loop reads CASSGSGAQETQYF. The CDR3 DNA follows: TGTGCCAGCAGCGGAAGCGGGGCCCAAGAGACCCAGTACTTC.

In this sample, this clonotype turned up many times. This rearrangement joins TRBV20-1 to TRBJ2-3; 10 bases fit TRBD1. The CDR3 is 13 residues long. Germline loops: CDR1 DFQATT, CDR2 SNEGSKA (reference sequence). The V and J ends lost 8 bases and 4 bases, in that order; junction bases with no gene match: 6. CDR3 sequence reads: CSTDRGQSDTQYF. DNA for the CDR3: TGCAGTACCGACAGGGGGCAGTCAGATACGCAGTATTTT.

In this sample, this clonotype turned up a few times. The chain employs TRBV28 and TRBJ2-4, with TRBD1 matching 8 bases. From germline, CDR1 is MDHEN and CDR2 SYDVKM. V lost 4 bases, J lost 7 bases, and 12 bases stayed unmatched. There are 16 residues in the CDR3. The CDR3 protein is CASSSARTGYGNIQYF. DNA of the CDR3: TGTGCCAGCAGTTCCGCCCGGACAGGGTACGGGAACATTCAGTACTTC.

The CDR3 here is CATSGGLTGGNQPQHF. The CDR3 DNA follows: TGTGCCACCAGCGGGGGATTGACAGGGGGCAATCAGCCCCAGCATTTT. The chain uses TRBV15 and TRBJ1-5; the match to TRBD1 covers 8 bases. V shed 5 bases and J 2 bases; nucleotides not matched to a gene: 8. CDR1 is LNHNV, CDR2 YYDKDF, per germline (reference sequence). The length of the CDR3 is 16 residues.

As for this clonotype: A read error is likely, as this CDR3 ends without the conserved phenylalanine or tryptophan. This rearrangement joins TRBV7-8 to TRBJ1-1; 7 nucleotides match TRBD1. In germline, CDR1 is SGHVS, CDR2 FQNEAQ. The CDR3 loop spans 16 amino acids. J lost 0 bases, V lost 5 bases, and 9 bases had no gene match. The chain's CDR3 is CASSAWAGGMNTEAFY. The CDR3, as DNA: TGTGCCAGCAGCGCCTGGGCAGGGGGAATGAACACTGAAGCTTTCTAT.

This clonotype was seen repeatedly, ten times or more. This chain uses TRBV18 with TRBJ2-7, with D maybe TRBD1 (6 bases). V was cut by 2 bases and J by 2 bases, with 13 bases left in between. Germline V gene lookup returns CDR1 KGHSH and CDR2 LQKENI. The CDR3 contains 15 residues. The CDR3 region is CASSPSGTPTYEQYF. Written as DNA, the CDR3 is TGTGCCAGCTCACCATCCGGGACACCCACCTACGAGCAGTACTTC.

The chain couples TRBV20-1 to TRBJ1-1; a weak D match, TRBD1 (5 bases). With 6 bases removed from V and 0 bases from J, the gap between germline ends came to 11 bases. CDR3 length equals 13 residues. The V gene's germline CDR1 is DFQATT and CDR2 SNEGSKA (reference sequence). The CDR3 loop is CSARDRMNTEAFF. The CDR3 DNA reads as TGCAGTGCCCGGGACCGGATGAACACTGAAGCTTTCTTT.

This clonotype was seen a few times. The chain joins TRBV7-3 to TRBJ2-2; D gene ambiguous. The CDR3 sequence is 15 residues long. Germline V gene data show CDR1 as SGHTA and CDR2 as FQGTGA. The germline V and J ends were trimmed by 2 bases and 3 bases, with 10 bases remaining between them. The CDR3, as DNA: TGTGCCAGCAGCTTAGAACAGTCCCACACCGGGGAGCTGTTTTTT. Its translation is CASSLEQSHTGELFF.